Listed here are 29 T cell receptor beta chains from one sample, sequenced in a study of cytomegalovirus exposure and HLA in healthy donors. Primers: 60 Vbeta forward and 13 Jbeta reverse. Clones were read by immunoSEQ multiplex PCR, and TCRdb kept only the in-frame ones, dropping some. There are under 200,000 clones in the sample; over 60% occur only once, and over 13% lies in the top ten. Sequenced input: PBMCs. These receptors all stem from a man aged 50-59 years in good health and CMV-seropositive.

This clone has only a few counts. This chain links TRBV15 with TRBJ2-3, with TRBD2 matching over 12 bases. Germline trimming cut 0 bases from V and 4 bases from J; bases unmatched to any gene: 2. CDR1 and CDR2 from the germline V gene are LNHNV and YYDKDF (reference sequence). The CDR3 has 16 amino acids. CDR3 loop: CATSRDPSGGADTQYF. CDR3 bases: TGTGCCACCAGCAGAGATCCTAGCGGGGGGGCAGATACGCAGTATTTT.

J is TRBJ2-5 and V is TRBV7-2, with D possibly TRBD2 on 6 matching bases. V lost 3 bases, J lost 5 bases, and 10 bases lay in between. The CDR3 is 13 amino acids. Looked up from germline, CDR1 is SGHTA and CDR2 is FQGNSA. This CDR3 is CASSFPGRETQYF. As DNA, the CDR3 is TGTGCCAGCAGCTTCCCTGGGAGGGAGACCCAGTACTTC.

The gene calls are TRBV18 and TRBJ1-1; 10 bases are shared with TRBD1. This CDR3 contains 19 residues. Germline V lookup: CDR1 KGHSH, CDR2 LQKENI. The J segment lost 4 bases and the V segment lost 6 bases, leaving 20 bases of the junction unmatched. The CDR3 reads CASSPSAATGGRGSTEAFF. DNA of the CDR3: TGTGCCAGCTCCCCTTCCGCCGCGACAGGGGGCCGAGGGAGCACTGAAGCTTTCTTT.

The chain joins TRBV27 to TRBJ2-6, with a tentative D call TRBD2 (6 bases). The CDR3 totals 17 residues. Per the germline V gene, CDR1 is MNHEY and CDR2 is SMNVEV (reference sequence). V lost 0 bases, J lost 5 bases, and 14 bases lay in between. The CDR3 coding sequence is TGTGCCAGCAGTTTATCTTCACGGGGGTCGAGGGCCAACGTCCTGACTTTC. Its translation is CASSLSSRGSRANVLTF.

This clone has a single count. The chain links TRBV5-6 to TRBJ2-1; D might be TRBD2 (5 bases). The germline V and J ends were trimmed by 7 bases and 2 bases, with 13 bases remaining between them. Germline CDR1 SGHDT, CDR2 YYEEEE. The CDR3 is made up of 14 amino acids. CDR3: CASERTGPYNEQFF. The DNA for the CDR3 is TGTGCCAGCGAAAGGACTGGCCCCTACAATGAGCAGTTCTTC.

On this clone itself: Other DNA sequences in the same sample also yield this CDR3. V and J are TRBV7-2 and TRBJ1-1; no clear D gene. The germline V gene encodes CDR1 SGHTA and CDR2 FQGNSA. The CDR3 extends over 13 amino acids. V was clipped by 5 bases and J by 2 bases, with 9 bases between them. CDR3 loop: CASSRRLNTEAFF. In DNA form, the CDR3 reads TGTGCCAGCAGCCGGAGGCTAAACACTGAAGCTTTCTTT.

J is TRBJ2-6 and V is TRBV7-2, with 7 nucleotides matching TRBD2. Trimming removed 3 bases from V and 2 bases from J; junction bases left unmatched: 1. The CDR3 has 15 amino acids. Germline V gene sequence: CDR1 SGHTA, CDR2 FQGNSA. DNA of the CDR3: TGTGCCAGCAGCTTCCTAGCGGCTGGGGCCAACGTCCTGACTTTC. This sequence encodes CASSFLAAGANVLTF.

V is TRBV5-1 and J is TRBJ1-2; D unclear. The CDR3 totals 13 residues. Germline CDR1 reads SGHRS; CDR2 reads YFSETQ. Trimming took off 1 base at V and 1 base at J, with 5 bases between the two ends. CDR3 in DNA: TGCGCCAGCAGCTTGAACAGTAACTATGGCTACACCTTC. Amino acids: CASSLNSNYGYTF.

This rearrangement joins TRBV11-2 to TRBJ1-1; the D gene is possibly TRBD1 (6 bases). V gave up 5 bases and J gave up 0 bases, with 10 bases separating them. The germline gives CDR1 SGHAT, CDR2 FQNNGV. The CDR3 has 14 residues. The CDR3 loop reads CASSPTGMNTEAFF. As DNA, the CDR3 is TGTGCCAGCAGCCCAACAGGGATGAACACTGAAGCTTTCTTT.

The gene calls are TRBV5-3 and TRBJ2-6; 7 nucleotides agree with TRBD1. TRBV5-3 has ORF status, its function being uncertain. With 4 bases clipped from V and 0 bases from J, the junction kept 10 bases outside the gene matches. CDR3 length: 18 residues. The DNA of the CDR3 is TGTGCCAGAAGCCAGAAGGGACAGCAATACTCTGGGGCCAACGTCCTGACTTTC. Translation gives CARSQKGQQYSGANVLTF.

This clone was counted between two and nine times. This rearrangement joins TRBV9 to TRBJ1-2; a weak D match, TRBD1 (6 bases). Trimming shortened V by 6 bases and J by 0 bases, and 21 bases separated the two germline ends. Germline assignment: CDR1 SGDLS and CDR2 YYNGEE. The CDR3 extends over 17 amino acids. CDR3 sequence (DNA): TGTGCCAGCACCTCTGACTTAATCAAGGGGGCTAACTATGGCTACACCTTC. It specifies CASTSDLIKGANYGYTF.

Comment on this clone: Mismatch with germline at one junction end may stem from a read error. The rearrangement uses TRBV2 and TRBJ1-3; possibly TRBD1 for D (5 bases). CDR3 length equals 14 residues. Germline V CDR1 and CDR2: SNHLY, FYNNEI. The CDR3 region has the DNA TGTGCCAGCAGGGAAGGCACAGGCACAAACACCATATATTTT. Protein: CASREGTGTNTIYF.

The chain has TRBV11-2 and TRBJ1-1; D ambiguous. Trimming left V 0 bases short and J 0 bases short, with 5 bases between. Germline V gene lookup returns CDR1 SGHAT and CDR2 FQNNGV. The CDR3 sequence is 14 residues long. The CDR3 DNA follows: TGTGCCAGCAGCTTAGAACATATGAACACTGAAGCTTTCTTT. This encodes CASSLEHMNTEAFF.

The CDR3 sequence is CASSGRGTNTEAFF. The CDR3 DNA follows: TGTGCCAGCAGTGGTCGGGGGACCAACACTGAAGCTTTCTTT. The chain joins TRBV6-1 to TRBJ1-1, with D possibly being TRBD1 (5 bases). Trimming took 4 bases from V and 2 from J, leaving 11 bases between them. Germline V gene sequence: CDR1 MNHNS, CDR2 SASEGT. The CDR3 sequence is 14 residues long.

The chain links TRBV27 to TRBJ2-2, with 12 bases lining up with TRBD1. The germline V gene encodes CDR1 MNHEY and CDR2 SMNVEV (reference sequence). V lost 1 base and J lost 7; bases outside the gene matches: 4. The CDR3 has 16 amino acids. The CDR3 DNA sequence: TGTGCCAGCAGTTTATATGGGACAGGGGGCGTCGGGGAGCTGTTTTTT. This gives the protein CASSLYGTGGVGELFF.

The chain combines TRBV25-1 with TRBJ2-2; 7 nucleotides align to TRBD1. The CDR3 has 13 amino acids. V lost 5 bases and J lost 6; bases outside the gene matches: 3. Germline CDR1 and CDR2: MGHDK and SYGVNS. The CDR3 spells CASSPTGAGELFF. The CDR3 bases are TGTGCCAGCAGTCCTACAGGGGCCGGGGAGCTGTTTTTT.

The chain carries TRBV5-1 and TRBJ2-3; 10 bases line up with TRBD2. The V and J ends lost 1 base and 5 bases, in that order; junction bases with no gene match: 10. The CDR3 runs to 17 residues. Germline V gene lookup returns CDR1 SGHRS and CDR2 YFSETQ. CDR3 protein: CASSLSVLAGARDTQYF. The DNA for the CDR3 is TGCGCCAGCAGCTTGAGTGTCCTAGCGGGGGCCCGAGATACGCAGTATTTT.

V and J are TRBV6-5 and TRBJ1-2; 10 positions match TRBD1. Germline V gene sequence: CDR1 MNHEY, CDR2 SVGAGI. V was pared by 6 bases and J by 4 bases, with 5 bases of the junction left unmatched. CDR3 length: 14 residues. The CDR3 DNA is TGTGCCAGCAGACAGGGACAGGGGACCTATGGCTACACCTTC. Protein sequence: CASRQGQGTYGYTF.

The chain links TRBV21-1 to TRBJ2-3; the table assigns TRBD2, which was not confirmed against the DNA. TRBV21-1 is a listed pseudogene. This CDR3 region has 17 residues. In DNA, the CDR3 is TGTGCCAGCAGCAAAGACTCAGGAGGTACCAACACAGATACGCAGTATTTT. Translating gives CASSKDSGGTNTDTQYF.

The J gene is TRBJ2-5, the V gene TRBV5-1, with 9 positions matching TRBD2. CDR1 SGHRS and CDR2 YFSETQ come from the germline V gene. Trimming at V came to 1 base and at J to 5 bases, leaving 12 bases not matched to a gene. The CDR3 sequence is 17 residues long. CDR3 loop: CASSLSVGGGAQETQYF. The CDR3 DNA sequence: TGCGCCAGCAGCTTGTCGGTGGGCGGGGGGGCCCAGGAGACCCAGTACTTC.

V gene TRBV15 combines with J gene TRBJ1-5; 7 nucleotides line up with TRBD1. V gave up 6 bases and J gave up 7 bases; unmatched junction bases: 12. The length of the CDR3 is 15 residues. From germline, CDR1 is LNHNV and CDR2 YYDKDF (reference sequence). Written as DNA, the CDR3 is TGTGCCACCAGAAGCGACAGGGTAGTAGGCCAGCCCCAGCATTTT. Translating gives CATRSDRVVGQPQHF.

Notes on this clone: The junction does not match germline at one end; this may be a read error. The chain uses TRBV5-1 and TRBJ1-1; D gene uncertain. The CDR3 is 13 residues long. From germline, CDR1 is SGHRS and CDR2 YFSETQ. The CDR3 sequence: CASSLTVNAEAFF. The CDR3 DNA sequence: TGCGCCAGCAGCCTAACGGTGAACGCTGAAGCTTTCTTT.

Comment on this clone: Germline is not matched at one junction end, which may reflect a read error. This chain links TRBV18 with TRBJ1-4, with D uncertain. Germline V CDR1 and CDR2: KGHSH, LQKENI. CDR3 length equals 14 residues. DNA for the CDR3: TGTGCCAGCTCACTGGGAGCAACTAATGAAAAACTGGTTTTT. Translating gives CASSLGATNEKLVF.

The J gene is TRBJ1-6, the V gene TRBV5-1; a weak D match, TRBD1 (5 bases). Germline CDR1 SGHRS, CDR2 YFSETQ. The length of the CDR3 is 14 residues. Trimming cost V 2 bases and J 8 bases, with 11 bases left between them. Here the CDR3 DNA reads TGCGCCAGCAGCTTTCAGGGTAGGGATTCACCCCTCCACTTT. Protein product: CASSFQGRDSPLHF.

The chain links TRBV5-6 to TRBJ2-7, with D maybe TRBD1 (5 bases). Germline V gene lookup returns CDR1 SGHDT and CDR2 YYEEEE. The V end was cut by 4 bases, the J end by 3 bases, with 14 bases between. CDR3 length equals 14 residues. The CDR3 sequence: CASSRYHQGYEQYV. DNA for the CDR3: TGTGCCAGCAGCCGATACCATCAGGGCTACGAGCAGTACGTC.

The chain uses TRBV4-1 and TRBJ1-5, with D possibly TRBD1 on 5 matching bases. The CDR3 runs to 15 residues. The V and J ends lost 1 base and 8 bases respectively, with 15 bases between them. Germline V gene data show CDR1 as MGHRA and CDR2 as YSYEKL. In DNA form, the CDR3 reads TGCGCCAGCAGCCAAGTCTCGGGGGGTATGGAGCCCCAGCATTTT. It translates to CASSQVSGGMEPQHF.

The chain has TRBV13 and TRBJ1-3; possible D gene TRBD1, 5 bases. With 4 bases removed from V and 7 bases from J, the gap between germline ends came to 14 bases. Germline V gene data show CDR1 as PRHDT and CDR2 as FYEKMQ (reference sequence). The CDR3 is 14 amino acids. The CDR3: CASSSGGDRNTIYF. The CDR3 DNA reads TGTGCCAGCAGCTCGGGGGGAGATCGTAACACCATATATTTT.

The sample holds one count of this clone. The chain couples TRBV27 to TRBJ1-1, with a weak D call TRBD1 (6 bases). V was shortened by 5 bases and J by 6 bases, with 16 bases between the two germline ends. Germline V gene data show CDR1 as MNHEY and CDR2 as SMNVEV (reference sequence). The CDR3 contains 14 residues. The CDR3 here is CASSTHRDLPEAFF. The CDR3, as DNA: TGTGCCAGCAGTACCCACAGGGATCTACCTGAAGCTTTCTTT.

J is TRBJ1-2 and V is TRBV5-1; no firm D call. CDR1 and CDR2 from the germline V gene are SGHRS and YFSETQ. The CDR3 runs to 14 residues. V dropped 0 bases and J dropped 2 bases, with 8 bases sitting between them. CDR3 amino acids: CASSLEAGNYGYTF. Written as DNA, the CDR3 is TGCGCCAGCAGCTTGGAAGCAGGAAACTATGGCTACACCTTC.